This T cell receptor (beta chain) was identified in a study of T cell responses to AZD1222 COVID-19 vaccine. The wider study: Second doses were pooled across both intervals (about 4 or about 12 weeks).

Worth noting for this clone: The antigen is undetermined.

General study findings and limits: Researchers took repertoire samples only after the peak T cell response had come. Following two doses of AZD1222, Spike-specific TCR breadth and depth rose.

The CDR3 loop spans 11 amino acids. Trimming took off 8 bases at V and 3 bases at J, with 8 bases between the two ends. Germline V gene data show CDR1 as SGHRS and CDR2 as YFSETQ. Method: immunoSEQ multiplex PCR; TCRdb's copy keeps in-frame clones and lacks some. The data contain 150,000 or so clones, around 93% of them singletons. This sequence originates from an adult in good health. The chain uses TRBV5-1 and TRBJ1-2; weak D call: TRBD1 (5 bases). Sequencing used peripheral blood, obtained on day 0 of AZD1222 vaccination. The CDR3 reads CASGTDYGYTF. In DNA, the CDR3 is TGCGCCAGTGGGACGGACTATGGCTACACCTTC.